One and the same sample provided the 18 T cell receptor beta chains below, sequenced in a study of glioma-infiltrating T cells. Amplification of TCR alpha and beta CDR3 regions from RNA used iRepertoire nested multiplex PCR. One entry per CDR3 protein, called by TCRdb with MiXCR from the multiplex PCR reads. This table has approximately 90,000 distinct CDR3 sequences, less than 30% appearing once. The sequencing sample was made of glioma tissue, nonneoplastic brain tissue, or PBMCs (not recorded which). The receptors were gathered from a human donor with low-grade glioma or glioblastoma, undergoing nonglioma brain surgery, or in good health (not recorded which).

This clonotype was observed at least ten times. This chain uses TRBV6-1 with TRBJ1-2, with TRBD1 matching 7 bases. The CDR3 has 14 residues. CDR1 is MNHNS, CDR2 SASEGT, per germline. Trimming took 8 bases from V and 4 from J; bases not matched to a gene: 10. CDR3 sequence (DNA): TGTGCCAGCCATTACAGGGGCGCCTCCTATGGCTACACCTTC. This codes for CASHYRGASYGYTF.

This clonotype was recorded a few times. CDR3 sequence reads: CASSLVYYGTGGTDTQYF. CDR3 nucleotide sequence: TGTGCCAGCAGCTTGGTCTATTATGGGACAGGGGGTACAGATACGCAGTATTTT. The J gene is TRBJ2-3, the V gene TRBV5-5, with 11 bases lining up with TRBD1. This CDR3 is 18 amino acids long. Germline values: CDR1 SGHKS, CDR2 YYEKEE (reference sequence). Trimming removed 0 bases from V and 3 bases from J; junction bases left unmatched: 9.

This clonotype has a handful of counts. The J gene is TRBJ2-3, the V gene TRBV7-2; perhaps TRBD2 as D (5 bases). The CDR3 runs to 16 residues. With 5 bases removed from V and 0 bases from J, the gap between germline ends came to 15 bases. CDR1 is SGHTA and CDR2 is FQGNSA in the germline V gene. The CDR3 region has the DNA TGTGCCAGCAGCCCAGAGGGTTCGCCTAGCACAGATACGCAGTATTTT. It specifies CASSPEGSPSTDTQYF.

This clonotype has a count of ten or more. Written as DNA, the CDR3 is TGTGCCAGCAGCCAAACAACAGATACGCAGTATTTT. It is translated as CASSQTTDTQYF. V is TRBV3-1 and J is TRBJ2-3; no reliable D call. The CDR3 spans 12 residues. Looked up from germline, CDR1 is LGHDT and CDR2 is YNNKEL (reference sequence). V was pared by 2 bases and J by 3 bases, with 3 bases between.

The sample holds many counts of this clonotype. The gene calls are TRBV19 and TRBJ1-4, with a possible D match to TRBD1 (6 bases). Germline CDR1 and CDR2: LNHDA and SQIVND (reference sequence). The CDR3 is 13 amino acids. The V gene lost 8 bases and the J gene lost 8 bases, with 15 bases spanning the gap. The chain's CDR3 is CASQDRFGEKLFF. The CDR3 bases are TGTGCCAGTCAAGACAGGTTCGGCGAAAAACTGTTTTTT.

Concerning this clonotype itself: A much larger clone sits a single nucleotide away, making a read error possible. The CDR3: CAGSEGTYEQYF. The CDR3 nucleotides read TGTGCCGGCAGTGAAGGGACCTACGAGCAGTACTTC. This sequence joins TRBV6-1 and TRBJ2-7, with D uncertain. This CDR3 contains 12 residues. The V gene's germline CDR1 is MNHNS and CDR2 SASEGT.

This clonotype was recorded many times. This rearrangement joins TRBV6-1 to TRBJ2-5; 9 nucleotides match TRBD2. The CDR3 covers 14 residues. The V and J ends lost 5 bases and 2 bases, in that order; junction bases with no gene match: 3. Germline loops: CDR1 MNHNS, CDR2 SASEGT. The CDR3 bases are TGTGCCAGCAGTTTCACTAGCGGGCAAGAGACCCAGTACTTC. Its protein product is CASSFTSGQETQYF.

At least ten counts were recorded for this clonotype. CDR3 nucleotides: TGTGCCAGCAGTTTTGCTGGAGGGTACACCGGGGAGCTGTTTTTT. Translated, it gives CASSFAGGYTGELFF. J is TRBJ2-2 and V is TRBV12-3 or TRBV12-4; tentative D call: TRBD2 (6 bases). The CDR3 runs 15 residues. The V end was cut by 3 bases, the J end by 3 bases, with 11 bases between.

This clonotype was found a few times. This chain links TRBV7-9 with TRBJ2-7; weak D call: TRBD1 (6 bases). V shed 5 bases and J shed 5 bases, with 10 bases lying between them. Germline CDR1 reads SEHNR; CDR2 reads FQNEAQ (reference sequence). There are 12 residues in the CDR3. For the CDR3, the DNA is TGTGCCAGCAGCCAACAGGGCCACGAGCAGTACTTC. This translates into CASSQQGHEQYF.

This clonotype was recorded a few times. The chain employs TRBV7-9 and TRBJ1-2, with a possible D match to TRBD1 (5 bases). Trimming pared 4 bases from V and 0 bases from J, leaving 12 bases between. From germline, CDR1 is SEHNR and CDR2 FQNEAQ (reference sequence). The CDR3 is 15 residues long. The CDR3 nucleotides read TGTGCCAGCAGCTCTACAGGATTAGCTAACTATGGCTACACCTTC. It is translated as CASSSTGLANYGYTF.

This clonotype has more than one count but fewer than ten. The chain joins TRBV5-5 to TRBJ1-1; perhaps TRBD1 as D (6 bases). V shed 7 bases and J shed 5 bases, with 21 bases lying between them. The CDR3 spans 15 residues. Germline loops: CDR1 SGHKS, CDR2 YYEKEE (reference sequence). CDR3 sequence reads: CASSVRGALGTEAFF. CDR3 coding DNA: TGTGCCAGCTCGGTTCGGGGGGCGCTGGGAACTGAAGCTTTCTTT. The full variable domain, with the rest looked up from reference TRBV5-5 and TRBJ1-1, is DAGVTQSPTHLIKTRGQQVTLRCSPISGHKSVSWYQQVLGQGPQFIFQYYEKEERGRGNFPDRFSARQFPNYSSELNVNALLLGDSALYLCASSVRGALGTEAFFGQGTRLTVV.

In the case of this clonotype: A single base separates this from a much larger clone, so it may be a read error. The rearrangement links TRBV12-3 or TRBV12-4 to TRBJ1-3; no clear D gene. The CDR3 has 18 amino acids. The V and J ends lost 6 bases and 0 bases respectively, with 21 bases between them. The CDR3 sequence: CASRALLRQADSGNTIYF. CDR3 bases: TGTGCCAGCAGGGCCCTCCTTAGGCAAGCTGACTCTGGAAACACCATATATTTT.

J is TRBJ1-6 and V is TRBV12-3 or TRBV12-4; the D gene is possibly TRBD1 (6 bases). Between the trimmed V and J ends, which lost 7 bases and 6 bases, there was a span of 13 bases. CDR3 length: 14 residues. The CDR3 protein is CASTLGQVNSPLHF. CDR3 sequence (DNA): TGTGCCAGCACCTTGGGACAAGTTAATTCACCCCTCCACTTT.

This rearrangement joins TRBV7-2 to TRBJ2-1; D is perhaps TRBD2 (5 bases). Per germline, CDR1 SGHTA and CDR2 FQGNSA. The V end lost 3 bases, the J end lost 8 bases, and 17 bases lay between the germline ends. This CDR3 has 15 amino acids. CDR3 sequence (DNA): TGTGCCAGCAGCTTGGTGGGAGATACTTGGGATGAGCAGTTCTTC. Translated: CASSLVGDTWDEQFF.

The table lists this clonotype with many counts. The V and J genes are TRBV28 and TRBJ1-2; D might be TRBD1 (5 bases). The length of the CDR3 is 15 residues. Trimming cost V 2 bases and J 0 bases, with 10 bases left between them. CDR1 and CDR2 (germline): MDHEN, SYDVKM. The CDR3 sequence is CASSLGAGPNYGYTF. CDR3 DNA sequence: TGTGCCAGCAGTTTAGGGGCTGGCCCTAACTATGGCTACACCTTC.

The chain uses TRBV29-1 and TRBJ2-1; a weak D match, TRBD1 (6 bases). The V gene's germline CDR1 is SQVTM and CDR2 ANQGSEA. The germline V and J ends were trimmed by 4 bases and 0 bases, with 7 bases remaining between them. There are 13 residues in the CDR3. The CDR3, as DNA: TGCAGCGTTGGGGGGCTCTCCTACAATGAGCAGTTCTTC. Translated, it gives CSVGGLSYNEQFF.

This clonotype was observed many times. The V gene is TRBV18, the J gene TRBJ2-3; 9 positions match TRBD2. The CDR3 consists of 15 residues. V was clipped by 3 bases and J by 0 bases; unmatched bases: 1. Germline V gene lookup returns CDR1 KGHSH and CDR2 LQKENI. CDR3 sequence: CASSPTSGSTDTQYF. The DNA for the CDR3 is TGTGCCAGCTCACCGACTAGCGGTAGCACAGATACGCAGTATTTT. The full variable domain, its missing parts supplied by reference TRBV18 and TRBJ2-3, is NAGVMQNPRHLVRRRGQEARLRCSPMKGHSHVYWYRQLPEEGLKFMVYLQKENIIDESGMPKERFSAEFPKEGPSILRIQQVVRGDSAAYFCASSPTSGSTDTQYFGPGTRLTVL.

The genes are TRBV18 and TRBJ1-5, with 7 positions matching TRBD1. CDR1 KGHSH and CDR2 LQKENI come from the germline V gene. The CDR3 extends over 14 amino acids. V was clipped by 5 bases and J by 2 bases; unmatched bases: 3. As DNA, the CDR3 is TGTGCCAGCTCAGCAACAGGGGGCAATCAGCCCCAGCATTTT. Translating it yields CASSATGGNQPQHF.